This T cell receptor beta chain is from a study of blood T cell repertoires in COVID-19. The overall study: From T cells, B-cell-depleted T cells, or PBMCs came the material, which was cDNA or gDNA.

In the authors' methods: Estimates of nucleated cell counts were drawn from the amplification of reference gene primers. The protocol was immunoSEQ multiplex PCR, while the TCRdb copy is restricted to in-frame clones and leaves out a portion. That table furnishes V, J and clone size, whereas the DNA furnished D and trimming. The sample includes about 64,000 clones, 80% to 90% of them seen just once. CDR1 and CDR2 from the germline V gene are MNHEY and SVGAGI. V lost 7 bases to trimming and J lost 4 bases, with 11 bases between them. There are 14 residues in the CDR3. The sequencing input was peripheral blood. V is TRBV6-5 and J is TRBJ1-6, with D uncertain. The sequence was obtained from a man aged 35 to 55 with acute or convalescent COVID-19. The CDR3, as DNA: TGTGCCAGCATCAACCGGTTATATAATTCACCCCTCCACTTT. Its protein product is CASINRLYNSPLHF.